This entry is about one T cell receptor beta chain. Its antigen is unknown. The entry originates in a study of cytomegalovirus exposure and HLA in healthy donors. Study in general: The 100 to 150 validation repertoires used the same platform as the 550 to 750 first-cohort repertoires, a later analysis reported. Regarding the study as a whole: Altogether, some 160 TCR beta chains were recorded as cytomegalovirus-associated.

Using immunoSEQ multiplex PCR, the repertoire was profiled, and TCRdb retains in-frame clones only, with some absent. The repertoire holds more than 200,000 clones, less than 90% seen once, with around 12% in the top ten. The CDR3 covers 13 residues. Germline CDR1 is SGHRS and CDR2 is YFSETQ. Trimming took 4 bases from V and 5 from J, leaving 13 bases between them. The sample taken for sequencing was PBMCs. This chain connects TRBV5-1 to TRBJ2-7, with D perhaps matching TRBD1 (5 bases). The sequence was obtained from a man between 18 and 35 years old in good health and CMV-seropositive. CDR3 in DNA: TGCGCCAGCAGCAGGCAGGGCGCCCACGAGCAGTACTTC. Residues: CASSRQGAHEQYF.